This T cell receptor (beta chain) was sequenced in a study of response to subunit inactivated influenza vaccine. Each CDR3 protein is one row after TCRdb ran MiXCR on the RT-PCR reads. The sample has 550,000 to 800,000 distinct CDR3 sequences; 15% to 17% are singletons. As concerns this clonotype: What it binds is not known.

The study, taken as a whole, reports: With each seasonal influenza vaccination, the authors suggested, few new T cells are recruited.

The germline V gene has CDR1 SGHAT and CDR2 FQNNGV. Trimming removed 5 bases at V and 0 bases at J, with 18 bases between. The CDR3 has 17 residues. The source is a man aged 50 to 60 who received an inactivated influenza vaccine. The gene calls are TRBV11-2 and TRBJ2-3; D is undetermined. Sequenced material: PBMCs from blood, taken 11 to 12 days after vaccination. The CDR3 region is CASSARIEVFSTDTQYF. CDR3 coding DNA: TGTGCCAGCAGCGCCAGGATAGAAGTTTTTAGCACAGATACGCAGTATTTT.